The 18 T cell receptor beta chains below were found in one sample sequenced in a study of OX40 agonist ivuxolimab in advanced cancers. Libraries were prepared by immunoSEQ multiplex PCR; TCRdb keeps only in-frame clonotypes and omits some of them. This sample yields more than 65,000 clones, of which 85% to 90% are seen a single time; about 10% belongs to the top ten. Source: CD4+ or CD8+ T cells sorted from blood, taken in a trial of the OX40 agonist ivuxolimab. Receptor source: an adult with an advanced solid tumor such as melanoma, head and neck, liver or kidney cancer.

This chain joins TRBV5-1 and TRBJ1-4; D ambiguous. The CDR3 contains 12 residues. With 4 bases removed from V and 7 bases from J, the gap between germline ends came to 8 bases. From germline, CDR1 is SGHRS and CDR2 YFSETQ. The CDR3 DNA is TGCGCCAGCAGCAGATCAGGTGAAAAACTGTTTTTT. Translation gives CASSRSGEKLFF. Combining the CDR3 with reference TRBV5-1 and TRBJ1-4 gives the whole variable domain KAGVTQTPRYLIKTRGQQVTLSCSPISGHRSVSWYQQTPGQGLQFLFEYFSETQRNKGNFPGRFSGRQFSNSRSEMNVSTLELGDSALYLCASSRSGEKLFFGSGTQLSVL.

The chain couples TRBV18 to TRBJ1-1; D not resolved. The CDR3 length is 13 residues. The V gene lost 2 bases and the J gene lost 8 bases, with 12 bases spanning the gap. CDR1 is KGHSH and CDR2 is LQKENI in the germline V gene. CDR3 sequence: CASSPNLGTEAFF. The CDR3, as DNA: TGTGCCAGCTCACCAAACCTGGGCACAGAAGCTTTCTTT.

This clone was detected only a few times. The chain links TRBV7-2 to TRBJ1-5; D unclear. CDR3 length: 14 residues. Trimming removed 5 bases from V and 9 bases from J, with 17 bases in between. Per the germline V gene, CDR1 is SGHTA and CDR2 is FQGNSA. CDR3 nucleotide sequence: TGTGCCAGCAGCCTGGTCGACACAAAAGCGCCCCAGCATTTT. It translates to CASSLVDTKAPQHF.

This chain links TRBV21-1 with TRBJ1-5; the DNA was not used to check the table's D call, TRBD1. TRBV21-1 is a recognized pseudogene. The CDR3 is 15 amino acids. CDR3 loop: CASRGYSRRNQPQHF. CDR3 coding DNA: TGTGCCAGCAGAGGATACAGCCGCCGAAATCAGCCCCAGCATTTT.

The genes are TRBV7-6 and TRBJ2-7, with 7 nucleotides matching TRBD1. After removal of 1 base from V and 2 bases from J, the junction contained 5 bases not matched to a gene. The germline gives CDR1 SGHVS, CDR2 FNYEAQ. CDR3 length: 15 amino acids. In DNA, the CDR3 is TGTGCCAGCAGCTTAGGGACAGGCCCACCCTACGAGCAGTACTTC. Translated: CASSLGTGPPYEQYF.

The chain carries TRBV7-8 and TRBJ2-5; D call uncertain. The CDR3 runs to 13 residues. Trimming took off 0 bases at V and 4 bases at J, with 6 bases between the two ends. The germline gives CDR1 SGHVS, CDR2 FQNEAQ. The CDR3 loop reads CASSLAVTETQYF. CDR3 nucleotides: TGTGCCAGCAGCTTAGCTGTAACAGAGACCCAGTACTTC.

This chain joins TRBV11-3 and TRBJ2-2; D could derive from TRBD1 or TRBD2 (5 bases each). From germline, CDR1 is SGHNT and CDR2 YENEEA. The CDR3 runs 14 residues. V lost 5 bases and J lost 4, with 11 bases in between. CDR3 residues: CASSPKGSTGELFF. CDR3 DNA: TGTGCCAGCAGCCCGAAGGGGAGCACCGGGGAGCTGTTTTTT.

This CDR3 is CASSQGQGAFGELFF. CDR3 in DNA: TGCGCCAGCAGCCAAGGACAGGGGGCTTTCGGGGAGCTGTTTTTT. This rearrangement joins TRBV4-3 to TRBJ2-2, with 10 bases that match TRBD1. The junction had 3 bases not matched to a gene; V was cut back by 1 base and J by 7 bases. Germline V lookup: CDR1 LGHNA, CDR2 YSLEER. The CDR3 contains 15 residues.

V is TRBV6-5 and J is TRBJ2-7; TRBD2 agrees at 11 bases. Germline V gives CDR1 MNHEY, CDR2 SVGAGI. This CDR3 contains 14 residues. The J segment lost 1 base and the V segment lost 6 bases, leaving 2 bases of the junction unmatched. The CDR3 DNA reads TGTGCCAGCAGGGGACTAGCGGTTTCCTACGAGCAGTACTTC. Amino acids: CASRGLAVSYEQYF.

The chain combines TRBV2 with TRBJ1-5; D remains unclear. The ends were cut back, 9 bases at V and 3 bases at J, with 12 bases in the middle. The CDR3 contains 13 residues. Germline V gene lookup returns CDR1 SNHLY and CDR2 FYNNEI. The CDR3 protein is CASRSYTNQPQHF. As DNA, the CDR3 is TGTGCCAGTAGGAGCTACACCAATCAGCCCCAGCATTTT. Drawing the rest from reference TRBV2 and TRBJ1-5, the complete variable domain is EPEVTQTPSHQVTQMGQEVILRCVPISNHLYFYWYRQILGQKVEFLVSFYNNEISEKSEIFDDQFSVERPDGSNFTLKIRSTKLEDSAMYFCASRSYTNQPQHFGDGTRLSIL.

J is TRBJ1-2 and V is TRBV28; TRBD1 agrees at 9 bases. Trimming removed 6 bases from V and 3 bases from J; junction bases left unmatched: 2. There are 13 residues in the CDR3. The germline V gene has CDR1 MDHEN and CDR2 SYDVKM. CDR3 region: CASRTGGDYGYTF. For the CDR3, the DNA is TGTGCCAGCAGAACAGGGGGCGACTATGGCTACACCTTC.

The chain carries TRBV11-2 and TRBJ2-3; no reliable D call. The V gene's germline CDR1 is SGHAT and CDR2 FQNNGV. CDR3 length: 11 amino acids. V shed 1 base and J shed 10 bases, with 6 bases lying between them. The CDR3 spells CASSLGSAQYF. For the CDR3, the DNA is TGTGCCAGCAGCTTAGGTTCGGCGCAGTATTTT. Full variable domain (outside the CDR3, taken from reference TRBV11-2 and TRBJ2-3): EAGVAQSPRYKIIEKRQSVAFWCNPISGHATLYWYQQILGQGPKLLIQFQNNGVVDDSQLPKDRFSAERLKGVDSTLKIQPAKLEDSAVYLCASSLGSAQYFGPGTRLTVL.

The V and J genes are TRBV5-6 and TRBJ2-3; tentatively, D is TRBD2 (5 bases). V was trimmed by 7 bases and J by 2 bases, leaving 14 bases between them. The CDR3 loop spans 14 amino acids. Germline assignment: CDR1 SGHDT and CDR2 YYEEEE. CDR3 bases: TGTGCCAGCCAGAGGGCTTGGCCCACAGATACGCAGTATTTT. Encoded protein: CASQRAWPTDTQYF.

The chain uses TRBV28 and TRBJ2-3, with TRBD2 identical over 12 bases. The CDR3 sequence is 18 residues long. Germline V gene sequence: CDR1 MDHEN, CDR2 SYDVKM. J was trimmed by 0 bases and V by 5 bases; bases with no gene match: 9. Here the CDR3 DNA reads TGTGCCAGCAGTCCCTCCTGGACTAGCGGGACTAGCACAGATACGCAGTATTTT. Protein product: CASSPSWTSGTSTDTQYF.

The CDR3 DNA reads as TGTGCTAGTGGTTTAGGGCTAGCGTCGGATACGCAGTATTTT. Its protein is CASGLGLASDTQYF. The chain links TRBV12-5 to TRBJ2-3; maybe TRBD2 (6 bases). CDR1 and CDR2 (germline): LGHNT, FRNRAP. The CDR3 has 14 residues. V was shortened by 3 bases and J by 6 bases, with 13 bases between the two germline ends.

This clone was observed once. This chain joins TRBV5-3 and TRBJ2-7; tentative D call: TRBD1 (5 bases). TRBV5-3 is an ORF for which the function is uncertain. Trimming shortened V by 4 bases and J by 2 bases, and 13 bases separated the two germline ends. There are 14 residues in the CDR3. CDR3 sequence: CARSQGLLPYEQYF. Written as DNA, the CDR3 is TGTGCCAGAAGCCAGGGATTATTACCCTACGAGCAGTACTTC.

This chain connects TRBV6-5 to TRBJ1-2; no clear D. The CDR3 loop spans 13 amino acids. Germline V CDR1 and CDR2: MNHEY, SVGAGI. Trimming took off 5 bases at V and 4 bases at J, with 11 bases between the two ends. DNA of the CDR3: TGTGCCAGCAGTACGCGGACGGGCTATGGCTACACCTTC. It yields the protein CASSTRTGYGYTF.

This chain links TRBV5-4 with TRBJ2-7; TRBD2 agrees at 13 bases. The germline V gene encodes CDR1 SGHNT and CDR2 YYREEE (reference sequence). J gave up 7 bases and V 2 bases, and 6 bases lay outside the gene matches. The CDR3 sequence is 15 residues long. CDR3 nucleotide sequence: TGTGCCAGCAGCTTACTAGCGGGAGGGCTGGGGGAGCAGTACTTC. This codes for CASSLLAGGLGEQYF.